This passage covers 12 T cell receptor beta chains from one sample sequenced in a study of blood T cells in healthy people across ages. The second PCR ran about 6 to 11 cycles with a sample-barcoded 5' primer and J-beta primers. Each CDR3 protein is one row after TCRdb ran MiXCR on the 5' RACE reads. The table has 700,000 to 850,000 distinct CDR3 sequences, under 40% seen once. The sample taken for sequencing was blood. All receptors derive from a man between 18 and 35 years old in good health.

The CDR3 region is CASRIQGDSGNTIYF. Here the CDR3 DNA reads TGTGCCAGCAGAATTCAGGGGGACTCTGGAAACACCATATATTTT. The chain carries TRBV6-5 and TRBJ1-3, with TRBD1 matching over 7 bases. CDR1 is MNHEY and CDR2 is SVGAGI in the germline V gene. The CDR3 runs 15 residues. The trim removed 6 bases at V and 0 bases at J, leaving 5 bases unmatched.

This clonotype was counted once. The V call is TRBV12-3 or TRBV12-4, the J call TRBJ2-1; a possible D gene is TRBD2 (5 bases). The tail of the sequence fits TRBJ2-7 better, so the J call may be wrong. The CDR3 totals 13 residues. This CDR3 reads CASSPTSYNEQYF. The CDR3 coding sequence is TGTGCCAGCAGTCCAACTAGTTACAATGAGCAGTACTTC.

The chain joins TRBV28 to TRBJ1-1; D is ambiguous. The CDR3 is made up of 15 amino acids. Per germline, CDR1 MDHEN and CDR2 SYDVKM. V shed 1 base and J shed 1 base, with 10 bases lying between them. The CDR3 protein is CASSLYGSSNTEAFF. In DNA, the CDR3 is TGTGCCAGCAGTTTATACGGGTCCTCGAACACTGAAGCTTTCTTT. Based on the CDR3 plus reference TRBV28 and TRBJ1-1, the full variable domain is DVKVTQSSRYLVKRTGEKVFLECVQDMDHENMFWYRQDPGLGLRLIYFSYDVKMKEKGDIPEGYSVSREKKERFSLILESASTNQTSMYLCASSLYGSSNTEAFFGQGTRLTVV.

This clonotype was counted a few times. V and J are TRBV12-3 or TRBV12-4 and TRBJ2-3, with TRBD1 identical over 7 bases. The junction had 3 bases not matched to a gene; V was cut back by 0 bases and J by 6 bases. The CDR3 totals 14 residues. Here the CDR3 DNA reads TGTGCCAGCAGTTTAGCCTCCAGGGGGGATACGCAGTATTTT. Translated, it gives CASSLASRGDTQYF.

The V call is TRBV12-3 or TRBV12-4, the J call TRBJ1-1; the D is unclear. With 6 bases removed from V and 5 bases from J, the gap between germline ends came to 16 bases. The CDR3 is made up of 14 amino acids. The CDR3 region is CASRPRGGKTEAFF. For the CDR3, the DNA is TGTGCCAGCAGGCCACGGGGAGGGAAAACTGAAGCTTTCTTT.

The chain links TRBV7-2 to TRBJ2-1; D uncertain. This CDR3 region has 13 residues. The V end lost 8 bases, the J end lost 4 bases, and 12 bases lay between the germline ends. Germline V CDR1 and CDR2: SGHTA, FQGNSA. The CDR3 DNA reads TGTGCCAGCCAATGGAATAGGTACAATGAGCAGTTCTTC. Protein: CASQWNRYNEQFF.

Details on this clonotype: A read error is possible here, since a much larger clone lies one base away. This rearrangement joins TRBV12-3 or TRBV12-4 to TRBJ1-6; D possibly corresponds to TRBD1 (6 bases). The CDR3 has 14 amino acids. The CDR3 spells CASSLGQDNSPPHF. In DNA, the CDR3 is TGTGCCAGCAGTTTAGGACAGGATAATTCACCCCCCCACTTT.

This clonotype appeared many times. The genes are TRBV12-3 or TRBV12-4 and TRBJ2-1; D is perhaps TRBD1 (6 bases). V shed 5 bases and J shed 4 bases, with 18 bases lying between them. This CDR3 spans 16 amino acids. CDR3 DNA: TGTGCCAGCAGTAGCCTGTATGGGGGCGCATACAATGAGCAGTTCTTC. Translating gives CASSSLYGGAYNEQFF.

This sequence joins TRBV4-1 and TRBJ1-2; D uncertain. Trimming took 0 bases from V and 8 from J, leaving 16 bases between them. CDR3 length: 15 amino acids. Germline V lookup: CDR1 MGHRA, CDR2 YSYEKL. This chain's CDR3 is CASSQEKGVAYGYTF. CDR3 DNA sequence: TGCGCCAGCAGCCAAGAAAAGGGAGTTGCATACGGCTACACCTTC.

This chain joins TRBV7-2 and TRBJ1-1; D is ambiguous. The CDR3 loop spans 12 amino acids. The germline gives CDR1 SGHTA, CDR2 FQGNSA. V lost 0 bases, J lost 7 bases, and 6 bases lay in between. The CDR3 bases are TGTGCCAGCAGCTTAGCGTGGGGTGAAGCTTTCTTT. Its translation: CASSLAWGEAFF.

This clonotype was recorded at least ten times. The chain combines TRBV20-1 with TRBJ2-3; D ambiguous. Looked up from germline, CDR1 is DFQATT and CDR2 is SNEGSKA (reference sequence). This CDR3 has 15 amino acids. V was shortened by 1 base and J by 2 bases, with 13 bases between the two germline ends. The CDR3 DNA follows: TGCAGTGCTAGAGCCCCCGATCGGCACACAGATACGCAGTATTTT. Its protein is CSARAPDRHTDTQYF.

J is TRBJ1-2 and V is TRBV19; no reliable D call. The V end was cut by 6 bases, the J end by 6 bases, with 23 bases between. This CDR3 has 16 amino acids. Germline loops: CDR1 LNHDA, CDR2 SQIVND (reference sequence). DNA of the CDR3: TGTGCCAGTAGCGCCGGAACCGGGCCACCCAGAGATGGCTACACCTTC. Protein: CASSAGTGPPRDGYTF.